Listed here are 2 T cell receptor beta chains from one sample, sequenced in a study of CD8+ T cells in alopecia areata. As for treatment: oral pan-JAK inhibitor, 5-10 mg twice daily. Sequencing used cDNA as its template, made by extracting RNA and reverse transcribing it. Here immunoSEQ multiplex PCR was the method, and the copy in TCRdb shows in-frame clones only, minus some. The data contain about 120,000 clones, about 59% of them singletons. The input for sequencing was CD4+ T cells sorted from blood, taken at week 4, from a patient treated with tofacitinib. Receptors originate from a human donor with alopecia areata.

This clone was observed a few times. This chain joins TRBV30 and TRBJ1-5; the D is unclear. The CDR3 contains 15 residues. Trimming pared 1 base from V and 4 bases from J, leaving 14 bases between. The germline CDR1 and CDR2 sequences are GTSNPN and SVGIG (reference sequence). This chain's CDR3 is CAWSADALGNQPQHF. The CDR3 DNA is TGTGCCTGGAGTGCGGACGCCTTGGGAAATCAGCCCCAGCATTTT.

As DNA, the CDR3 is TGTGCCACCAGCAGAGAGGGTGAATCAGAAGCTTTCTTT. This translates into CATSREGESEAFF. V gene TRBV15 combines with J gene TRBJ1-1; D is undetermined. CDR3 length: 13 residues. Germline V gene data show CDR1 as LNHNV and CDR2 as YYDKDF (reference sequence). Trimming took 0 bases from V and 8 from J, leaving 10 bases between them.